The T cell receptor (beta chain) described here comes from a study of T cells after yellow fever vaccination. A few counts support this clonotype. Antigen: not known. The V segment lost 1 base and the J segment 8 bases; nucleotides outside the gene matches: 2. The CDR3 has 13 amino acids. Germline assignment: CDR1 MGHRA and CDR2 YSYEKL. TCRdb ran MiXCR on the 5' RACE reads and lists one entry per CDR3 protein. Of some 350,000 distinct CDR3 sequences listed, 7.5% to 9% are singletons. Study-level results: Weaker in magnitude, the secondary response showed a faster peak on day 5 versus 15. Subsequent booster samples again held most clones from primary vaccination (approximately 95% CD4, 85% to 90% CD8). Clonotype sharing between CD4 and CD8 compartments was small.

This TCR derives from a man between 18 and 35 years old who received the YFV17D yellow fever vaccine. The J gene is TRBJ2-1, the V gene TRBV4-1, with 7 bases that match TRBD1. The specimen was PBMCs, collected on the day of the first yellow fever vaccination. The CDR3 DNA sequence: TGCGCCAGCAGCCAAGGACAGGGCGATGAGCAGTTCTTC. Its translation: CASSQGQGDEQFF.